The clone carrying this T cell receptor (beta chain) has only a few counts. Antigen unknown. These data belong to a study of T cells after yellow fever vaccination. Whole-study findings and limits: Post-booster repertoires again held most primary-vaccination clones (about 96% CD4, 80% to 90% CD8).

TCRdb recomputed calls from the 5' RACE reads with MiXCR, one row per CDR3 protein. The table records 150,000 to 200,000 distinct CDR3 sequences, roughly 6.2% of them present only once. The sample was CD4+ T cells sorted from PBMCs, taken on the day of the first yellow fever vaccination. This TCR was sampled from a man younger than 30 who received the YFV17D yellow fever vaccine.

CDR3 nucleotides: TGTGCCACCTCACAACAGGGAGGGACAGATACGCAGTATTTT. This encodes CATSQQGGTDTQYF. This chain uses TRBV24-1 with TRBJ2-3; possible D gene TRBD2, 7 bases. Germline V gene data show CDR1 as KGHDR and CDR2 as SFDVKD. Trimming stripped 9 bases from V and 3 bases from J, with 15 bases between. The CDR3 extends over 14 amino acids.